The 27 T cell receptor beta chains below come from one sample, sequenced in a study of blood T cell repertoires in COVID-19. Method: immunoSEQ multiplex PCR; TCRdb's copy keeps in-frame clones and lacks some. This table holds 100,000 to 150,000 clones, more than 70% found once. Sequences were obtained from peripheral blood. Every receptor here comes from a woman over 75 with COVID-19, enrolled during active disease.

V gene TRBV7-8 combines with J gene TRBJ1-2, with 9 bases aligning to TRBD1. V shed 1 base, J shed 4 bases, and the junction held 13 bases outside the gene matches. Germline V gene data show CDR1 as SGHVS and CDR2 as FQNEAQ. There are 18 residues in the CDR3. The CDR3 is CASSLVWARDRDPYGYTF. The DNA for the CDR3 is TGTGCCAGCAGCTTAGTATGGGCCCGGGACAGGGATCCCTATGGCTACACCTTC.

This chain links TRBV9 with TRBJ2-2; D is unclear. V lost 0 bases and J 7 bases, leaving 7 bases between the germline ends. There are 13 residues in the CDR3. Germline-derived CDR1 and CDR2 are SGDLS and YYNGEE. CDR3 sequence (DNA): TGTGCCAGCAGCGTAGCTACCGGCGGGGAGCTGTTTTTT. Amino acid sequence: CASSVATGGELFF.

This clone was detected only once. The chain uses TRBV28 and TRBJ2-4; 8 bases are a match to TRBD1. Germline lookup yields CDR1 MDHEN and CDR2 SYDVKM. The CDR3 extends over 14 amino acids. V shed 6 bases and J 6 bases; nucleotides not matched to a gene: 7. The CDR3 protein is CASSSPDRGNIQYF. The CDR3 coding sequence is TGTGCCAGCAGCTCCCCAGACAGGGGAAACATTCAGTACTTC.

This rearrangement joins TRBV15 to TRBJ2-7; D possibly corresponds to TRBD2 (6 bases). This CDR3 is 17 amino acids long. V lost 1 base, J lost 0 bases, and 16 bases lay in between. CDR1 and CDR2 from the germline V gene are LNHNV and YYDKDF (reference sequence). CDR3 sequence reads: CATSRGGVMASSYEQYF. CDR3 sequence (DNA): TGTGCCACCAGCAGAGGGGGGGTAATGGCTAGCTCCTACGAGCAGTACTTC. The full variable domain, rest sourced from reference TRBV15 and TRBJ2-7, is DAMVIQNPRYQVTQFGKPVTLSCSQTLNHNVMYWYQQKSSQAPKLLFHYYDKDFNNEADTPDNFQSRRPNTSFCFLDIRSPGLGDTAMYLCATSRGGVMASSYEQYFGPGTRLTVT.

This clone was counted many times. V is TRBV7-9 and J is TRBJ1-3; D is perhaps TRBD1 (5 bases). The CDR3 sequence is 12 residues long. The V end lost 10 bases, the J end lost 4 bases, and 11 bases lay between the germline ends. In germline, CDR1 is SEHNR, CDR2 FQNEAQ (reference sequence). The CDR3 loop is CATGTHGNTIYF. CDR3 sequence (DNA): TGTGCCACCGGGACTCACGGAAACACCATATATTTT.

CDR3 nucleotide sequence: TGTGCCAGCAGCCTCCGGACAGAGACTAATGAAAAACTGTTTTTT. Protein product: CASSLRTETNEKLFF. The rearrangement links TRBV14 to TRBJ1-4, with TRBD1 as a possible D gene (6 bases). The germline V gene encodes CDR1 SGHDN and CDR2 FVKESK. V was cut by 4 bases and J by 2 bases, with 11 bases left in between. This CDR3 contains 15 residues.

A remark on this clone: A junction end diverges from the germline sequence, so it may reflect a read error. The chain uses TRBV12-3 or TRBV12-4 and TRBJ2-1; the match to TRBD2 covers 8 bases. The CDR3 runs 12 residues. CDR3 nucleotide sequence: TGTGCCAGCAGTTTAGGGTACAGCGGGAGTCTCTTC. Encoded protein: CASSLGYSGSLF.

The chain is built from TRBV5-1 and TRBJ2-1; D gene uncertain. Trimming removed 0 bases from V and 0 bases from J, with 4 bases in between. The CDR3 runs 14 residues. Germline-derived CDR1 and CDR2 are SGHRS and YFSETQ. This CDR3 reads CASSLAGSYNEQFF. The CDR3 nucleotides are TGCGCCAGCAGCTTGGCGGGCTCCTACAATGAGCAGTTCTTC.

This sequence joins TRBV19 and TRBJ2-2; 12 bases line up with TRBD2. The CDR3 is 14 amino acids. V was clipped by 6 bases and J by 4 bases; unmatched bases: 0. Germline CDR1 and CDR2: LNHDA and SQIVND (reference sequence). CDR3 bases: TGTGCCAGTAGACTAGCGGGAGGCACCGGGGAGCTGTTTTTT. Encoded protein: CASRLAGGTGELFF.

The CDR3 coding sequence is TGTGCCAGCAGCCGGGGAGATTCCTACGAGCAGTACTTC. Its translation is CASSRGDSYEQYF. The genes are TRBV4-2 and TRBJ2-7; a possible D gene is TRBD2 (5 bases). Looked up from germline, CDR1 is LGHNA and CDR2 is YNFKEQ. Deletions cut 4 bases from V and 1 base from J, with 8 bases between. This CDR3 spans 13 amino acids.

The chain uses TRBV11-2 and TRBJ1-4, with D hard to call. V shed 4 bases and J shed 8 bases, with 17 bases lying between them. This CDR3 has 15 amino acids. CDR1 and CDR2 (germline): SGHAT, FQNNGV. The chain's CDR3 is CASSSVIGVFEKLFF. The DNA of the CDR3 is TGTGCCAGCAGCTCAGTGATCGGGGTTTTCGAAAAACTGTTTTTT. Looking up the rest from reference TRBV11-2 and TRBJ1-4 gives the full variable domain: EAGVAQSPRYKIIEKRQSVAFWCNPISGHATLYWYQQILGQGPKLLIQFQNNGVVDDSQLPKDRFSAERLKGVDSTLKIQPAKLEDSAVYLCASSSVIGVFEKLFFGSGTQLSVL.

The rearrangement uses TRBV6-1 and TRBJ1-2; D is unresolved. Trimming shortened V by 2 bases and J by 8 bases, and 9 bases separated the two germline ends. There are 12 residues in the CDR3. Per germline, CDR1 MNHNS and CDR2 SASEGT. The CDR3 region has the DNA TGTGCCAGCAGTGAACTCTCCACAGGCTACACCTTC. This translates into CASSELSTGYTF.

This chain connects TRBV28 to TRBJ2-7; 7 bases align to TRBD1. The germline CDR1 and CDR2 sequences are MDHEN and SYDVKM. V trimming: 6 bases; J trimming: 2 bases; junction bases outside the gene matches: 4. This CDR3 spans 13 amino acids. The CDR3 nucleotides read TGTGCCAGCAGGACAGGGAATACCTACGAGCAGTACTTC. Translated, it gives CASRTGNTYEQYF.

The V and J genes are TRBV27 and TRBJ2-1, with TRBD2 identical over 8 bases. CDR1 is MNHEY and CDR2 is SMNVEV in the germline V gene (reference sequence). V lost 6 bases and J lost 0; bases outside the gene matches: 4. This CDR3 spans 15 amino acids. Here the CDR3 DNA reads TGTGCCAGCAGATATAGCGGGAACTCCTACAATGAGCAGTTCTTC. Its translation is CASRYSGNSYNEQFF.

The V gene is TRBV24-1, the J gene TRBJ2-3, with 10 bases lining up with TRBD2. There are 17 residues in the CDR3. Germline-derived CDR1 and CDR2 are KGHDR and SFDVKD. V lost 5 bases, J lost 2 bases, and 9 bases stayed unmatched. CDR3 DNA sequence: TGTGCCACCAGTGGGAGCGGGAGGGCCCCATCCACAGATACGCAGTATTTT. It codes for CATSGSGRAPSTDTQYF.

This rearrangement joins TRBV5-6 to TRBJ2-7, with 9 bases identical to TRBD2. The CDR3 contains 15 residues. Germline values: CDR1 SGHDT, CDR2 YYEEEE. With V trimmed by 0 bases and J by 4 bases, 5 bases remained unmatched. In DNA, the CDR3 is TGTGCCAGCAGCTTGGTGGCTAGCGGGATGTACGAGCAGTACTTC. This sequence encodes CASSLVASGMYEQYF.

This clone was recorded a few times. The rearrangement links TRBV11-2 to TRBJ1-4; perhaps TRBD1 as D (5 bases). Germline CDR1 and CDR2: SGHAT and FQNNGV. V was cut by 6 bases and J by 0 bases, with 20 bases left in between. This CDR3 spans 18 amino acids. The CDR3 region has the DNA TGTGCCAGCAGGGGGAGGGGAGACAGCCTTTCAACTAATGAAAAACTGTTTTTT. The encoded protein is CASRGRGDSLSTNEKLFF.

The chain uses TRBV28 and TRBJ2-4, with D possibly TRBD1 on 5 matching bases. The CDR3 covers 14 residues. The germline V gene encodes CDR1 MDHEN and CDR2 SYDVKM. The V end lost 3 bases, the J end lost 7 bases, and 13 bases lay between the germline ends. The CDR3 sequence is CASSFHAGANIQYF. DNA for the CDR3: TGTGCCAGCAGTTTCCACGCTGGGGCCAACATTCAGTACTTC.

The chain has TRBV5-1 and TRBJ2-7; TRBD1 agrees at 7 bases. This CDR3 spans 15 amino acids. Looked up from germline, CDR1 is SGHRS and CDR2 is YFSETQ. The ends lost 0 bases at V and 4 bases at J; junction bases unmatched: 7. CDR3 nucleotide sequence: TGCGCCAGCAGCTTGGACCCAGGGGGTGTTTACGAGCAGTACTTC. Its protein is CASSLDPGGVYEQYF.

The rearrangement joins TRBV6-5 to TRBJ2-7; TRBD2 agrees at 7 bases. Germline CDR1 and CDR2: MNHEY and SVGAGI. The junction had 16 bases not matched to a gene; V was cut back by 4 bases and J by 7 bases. CDR3 length equals 16 residues. CDR3 in amino acids: CASSSRIEGGRTEQYF. CDR3 nucleotides: TGTGCCAGCAGTTCTAGGATTGAGGGAGGGCGTACAGAGCAGTACTTC.

The chain is built from TRBV9 and TRBJ1-6; D is unclear. The germline V and J ends were trimmed by 1 base and 5 bases, with 7 bases remaining between them. The CDR3 extends over 14 amino acids. Germline assignment: CDR1 SGDLS and CDR2 YYNGEE. The CDR3 DNA reads TGTGCCAGCAGCGTACGCGATAATAATTCACCCCTCCACTTT. Translating it yields CASSVRDNNSPLHF.

J is TRBJ2-1 and V is TRBV21-1; TRBD2 reflects the table's D call only, with no check against the DNA. TRBV21-1 is an annotated pseudogene. The CDR3 sequence is 15 residues long. The chain's CDR3 is CASSKPRTGSFEQFF. The CDR3 DNA is TGTGCCAGCAGCAAGCCTCGGACTGGAAGTTTTGAGCAGTTCTTC.

V gene TRBV3-1 (or the pseudogene TRBV3-2) combines with J gene TRBJ2-1, with D tentatively TRBD2 (6 bases). V was pared by 0 bases and J by 0 bases, with 12 bases between. Germline lookup yields CDR1 LGHDT and CDR2 YNNKEL (reference sequence). CDR3 size: 17 residues. In DNA, the CDR3 is TGTGCCAGCAGCCAAGATCGGAGCGGGCGCTCCTACAATGAGCAGTTCTTC. Protein: CASSQDRSGRSYNEQFF.

The chain combines TRBV19 with TRBJ1-1; D unresolved. CDR1 and CDR2 from the germline V gene are LNHDA and SQIVND (reference sequence). The V end was cut by 7 bases, the J end by 1 base, with 13 bases between. The CDR3 contains 14 residues. The CDR3 protein is CASKGWATNTEAFF. The CDR3 bases are TGTGCCAGTAAAGGCTGGGCCACGAACACTGAAGCTTTCTTT.

This chain joins TRBV19 and TRBJ1-2; possibly TRBD1 for D (6 bases). Germline V gene sequence: CDR1 LNHDA, CDR2 SQIVND (reference sequence). Trimming removed 6 bases from V and 4 bases from J, with 15 bases in between. CDR3 size: 14 residues. CDR3 sequence: CASRPGHSSYGYTF. The DNA for the CDR3 is TGTGCCAGTAGACCGGGACACAGCTCCTATGGCTACACCTTC.

The chain employs TRBV7-9 and TRBJ1-5; 10 bases line up with TRBD1. V lost 5 bases and J lost 7; bases outside the gene matches: 5. CDR1 SEHNR and CDR2 FQNEAQ come from the germline V gene (reference sequence). This CDR3 spans 14 amino acids. CDR3: CASSRGTGAQPQHF. The CDR3 DNA sequence: TGTGCCAGCAGCCGGGGGACAGGGGCCCAGCCCCAGCATTTT.

The CDR3 DNA reads TGCGCCAGCAGCCAAGGTCTCCTCACAGATACGCAGTATTTT. This gives the protein CASSQGLLTDTQYF. The V call is TRBV4-3, the J call TRBJ2-3; D gene uncertain. The CDR3 sequence is 14 residues long. Trimming pared 1 base from V and 2 bases from J, leaving 7 bases between. Germline V gives CDR1 LGHNA, CDR2 YSLEER.